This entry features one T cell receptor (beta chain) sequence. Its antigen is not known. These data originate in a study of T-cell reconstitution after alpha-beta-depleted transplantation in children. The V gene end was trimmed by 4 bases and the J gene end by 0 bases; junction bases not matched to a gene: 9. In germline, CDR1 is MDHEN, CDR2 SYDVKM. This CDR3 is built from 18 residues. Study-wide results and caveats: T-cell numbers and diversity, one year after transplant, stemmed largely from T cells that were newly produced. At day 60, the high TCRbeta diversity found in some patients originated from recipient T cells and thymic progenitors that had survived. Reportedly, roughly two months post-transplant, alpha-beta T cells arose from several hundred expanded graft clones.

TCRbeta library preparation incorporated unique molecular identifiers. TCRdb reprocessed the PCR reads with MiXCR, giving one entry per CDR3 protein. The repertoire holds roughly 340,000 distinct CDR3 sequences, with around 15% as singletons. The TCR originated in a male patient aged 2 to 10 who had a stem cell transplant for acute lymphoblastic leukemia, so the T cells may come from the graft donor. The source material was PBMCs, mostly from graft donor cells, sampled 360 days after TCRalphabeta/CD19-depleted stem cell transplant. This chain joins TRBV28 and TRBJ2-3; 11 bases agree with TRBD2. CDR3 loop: CASSSILGLAGSTDTQYF. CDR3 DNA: TGTGCCAGCAGTTCCATCCTTGGACTAGCGGGCAGCACAGATACGCAGTATTTT.